This TCR beta chain came from a study of Ad26.COV2.S vaccination and SARS-CoV-2 variants. Study information: Ad26.COV2.S, an intramuscular injection, was given once or twice 56 days apart. Notes on the study in general: Higher spike-specific TCR breadth was found in vaccine recipients than in placebo recipients. The TCR breadth and depth analyses may have produced an underestimate of total T cell responses.

Looked up from germline, CDR1 is KGHSH and CDR2 is LQKENI. V was clipped by 2 bases and J by 5 bases, with 9 bases between them. The CDR3 has 13 amino acids. Treatment: roughly 19 received Ad26.COV2.S at low or high dose, single or two shots; about five received placebo; per-sample allocation not given. Following the first vaccine or placebo injection, samples were taken on day 63. Comment on this clone: Its cognate antigen is unknown.

Here immunoSEQ multiplex PCR was the method, and the copy in TCRdb shows in-frame clones only, minus some. The sample carries around 250,000 clones, around 87% recorded once. V gene TRBV18 combines with J gene TRBJ1-1; D uncertain. The clonotype was recovered from a person between 18 and 59 years old who received the Ad26.COV2.S COVID-19 vaccine or a placebo. This specimen was peripheral blood, taken in a trial of Ad26.COV2.S vaccine versus placebo. CDR3 DNA sequence: TGTGCCAGCTCACCAGACCTGGAGACTGAAGCTTTCTTT. Translation gives CASSPDLETEAFF.